This T cell receptor beta chain is from a study of cytomegalovirus exposure and HLA in healthy donors. Study at large: As released early, the data held some 85 million unique TCRs from HLA-typed donors. Whole-study findings and limits: Later analysis indicated greater clonal expansion among HLA-associated TCR beta chains than among equally common other chains. The listing of 150 or so TCR beta chains classed them as cytomegalovirus-associated.

PCR amplification relied on 60 Vbeta primers (plus 13 Jbeta primers). This table comes from immunoSEQ multiplex PCR, and its TCRdb copy is limited to in-frame clones, with some not included. The sample includes roughly 45,000 clones, around 64% seen only once; the top ten take about 8.7%. This clone was seen only once. Its antigen is not identified. Germline V gives CDR1 LGHNA, CDR2 YSLEER. The CDR3 is made up of 18 amino acids. Trimming removed 1 base from V and 0 bases from J; junction bases left unmatched: 7. Donors had nominal health at sampling but likely had unrecorded immune exposures. V is TRBV4-3 and J is TRBJ2-2; 8 bases fit TRBD2. The source is a human donor in good health. Sequencing was performed on PBMCs. CDR3 in amino acids: CASSQVSGGGTNTGELFF. The CDR3 nucleotides are TGCGCCAGCAGCCAAGTATCCGGGGGGGGTACGAACACCGGGGAGCTGTTTTTT.